What follows describes a single T cell receptor (beta chain). No antigen is known for it. The data were obtained in a study of T cell responses to AZD1222 COVID-19 vaccine. Overall study context: Both about-4-week and about-12-week second-dose recipients were combined.

Study-wide points: Two AZD1222 administrations were followed by greater Spike-specific TCR breadth and depth. Across spike, vaccine-associated CD4 TCRs were found, dominant at 160-218 and 743-854.

Measured with immunoSEQ multiplex PCR; TCRdb has only the in-frame clones, and not every one. The sample contains more than 95,000 clones, roughly 90% of which appear only once. V lost 2 bases to trimming and J lost 10 bases; unmatched junction nucleotides: 7. The V gene's germline CDR1 is SGHNT and CDR2 YYREEE (reference sequence). This CDR3 spans 15 amino acids. The sample here was peripheral blood, taken on day 0 of AZD1222 vaccination. V is TRBV5-4 and J is TRBJ2-2; 11 bases align to TRBD2. The sequence was collected from an adult in good health. As DNA, the CDR3 is TGTGCCAGCAGCTTCCAGACTAGCGGGGTCCCGGAGCTGTTTTTT. Protein: CASSFQTSGVPELFF.